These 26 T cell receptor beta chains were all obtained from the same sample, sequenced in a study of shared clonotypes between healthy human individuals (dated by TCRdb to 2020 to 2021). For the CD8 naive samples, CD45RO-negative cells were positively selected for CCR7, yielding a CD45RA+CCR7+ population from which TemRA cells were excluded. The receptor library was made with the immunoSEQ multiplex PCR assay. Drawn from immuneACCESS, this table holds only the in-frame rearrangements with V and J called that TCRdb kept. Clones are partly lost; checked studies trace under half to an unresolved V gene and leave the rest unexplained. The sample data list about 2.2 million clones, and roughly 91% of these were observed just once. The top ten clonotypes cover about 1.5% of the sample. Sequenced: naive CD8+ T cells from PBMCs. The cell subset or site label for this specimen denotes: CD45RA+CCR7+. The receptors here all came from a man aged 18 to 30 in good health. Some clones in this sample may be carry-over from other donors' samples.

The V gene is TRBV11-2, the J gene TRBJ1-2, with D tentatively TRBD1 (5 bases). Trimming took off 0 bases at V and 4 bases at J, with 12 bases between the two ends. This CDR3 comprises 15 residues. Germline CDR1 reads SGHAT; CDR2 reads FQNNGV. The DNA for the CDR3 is TGTGCCAGCAGCTTAGAAGCAGGGACCTTCTATGGCTACACCTTC. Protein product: CASSLEAGTFYGYTF.

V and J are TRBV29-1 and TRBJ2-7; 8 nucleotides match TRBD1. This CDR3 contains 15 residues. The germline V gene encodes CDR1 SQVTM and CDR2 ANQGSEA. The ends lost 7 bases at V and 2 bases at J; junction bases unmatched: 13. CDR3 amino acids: CSAKTGTGGPYEQYF. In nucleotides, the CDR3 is TGCAGCGCAAAGACTGGGACAGGAGGACCCTACGAGCAGTACTTC.

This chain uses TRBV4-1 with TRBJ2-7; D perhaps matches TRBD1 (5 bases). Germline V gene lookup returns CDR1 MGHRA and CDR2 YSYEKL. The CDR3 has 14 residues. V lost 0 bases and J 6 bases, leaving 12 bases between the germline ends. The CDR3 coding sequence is TGCGCCAGCAGCCAAGACAGGGTCTTCGGCGAGCAGTACTTC. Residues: CASSQDRVFGEQYF.

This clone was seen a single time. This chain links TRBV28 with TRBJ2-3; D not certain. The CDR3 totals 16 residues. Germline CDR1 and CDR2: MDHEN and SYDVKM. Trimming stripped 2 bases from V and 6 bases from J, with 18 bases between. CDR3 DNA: TGTGCCAGCAGTTTAGGGTGGTCTAGGCAGGTTGATACGCAGTATTTT. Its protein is CASSLGWSRQVDTQYF.

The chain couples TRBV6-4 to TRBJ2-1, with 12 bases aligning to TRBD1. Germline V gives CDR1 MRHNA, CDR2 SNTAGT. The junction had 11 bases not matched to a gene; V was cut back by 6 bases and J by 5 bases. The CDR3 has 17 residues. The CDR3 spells CASSPTGTGGPNNEQFF. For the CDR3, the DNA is TGTGCCAGCAGCCCTACCGGGACAGGGGGCCCCAACAATGAGCAGTTCTTC.

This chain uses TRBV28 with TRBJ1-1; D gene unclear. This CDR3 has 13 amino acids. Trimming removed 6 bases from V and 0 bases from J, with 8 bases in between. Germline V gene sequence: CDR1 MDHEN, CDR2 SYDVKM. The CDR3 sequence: CASRFGMNTEAFF. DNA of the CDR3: TGTGCCAGCAGATTCGGGATGAACACTGAAGCTTTCTTT.

The CDR3 spells CASSSGHLGQPQHF. DNA for the CDR3: TGTGCCAGCAGCTCGGGACACCTCGGGCAGCCCCAGCATTTT. The V and J genes are TRBV7-9 and TRBJ1-5; D might be TRBD1 (6 bases). CDR1 SEHNR and CDR2 FQNEAQ come from the germline V gene (reference sequence). Trimming left V 4 bases short and J 7 bases short, with 14 bases between. The length of the CDR3 is 14 residues.

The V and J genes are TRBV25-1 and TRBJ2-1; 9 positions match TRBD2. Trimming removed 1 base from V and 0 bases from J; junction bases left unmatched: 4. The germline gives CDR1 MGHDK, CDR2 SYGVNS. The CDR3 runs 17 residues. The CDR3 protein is CASSESLAGSSYNEQFF. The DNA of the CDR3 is TGTGCCAGCAGTGAATCCCTAGCGGGGAGCTCCTACAATGAGCAGTTCTTC.

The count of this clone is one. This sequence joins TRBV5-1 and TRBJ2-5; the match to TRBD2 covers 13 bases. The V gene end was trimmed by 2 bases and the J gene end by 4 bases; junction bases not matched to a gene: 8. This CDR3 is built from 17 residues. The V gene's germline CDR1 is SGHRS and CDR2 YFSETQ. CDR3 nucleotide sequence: TGCGCCAGCAGCTTTCCTACTAGCGGGAGGGCCGGAGAGACCCAGTACTTC. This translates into CASSFPTSGRAGETQYF.

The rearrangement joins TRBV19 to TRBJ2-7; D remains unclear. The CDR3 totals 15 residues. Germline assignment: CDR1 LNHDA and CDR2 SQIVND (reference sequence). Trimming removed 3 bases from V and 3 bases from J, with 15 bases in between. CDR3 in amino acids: CASSIGAGSFYEQYF. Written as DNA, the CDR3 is TGTGCCAGTAGTATCGGAGCAGGCAGTTTCTACGAGCAGTACTTC.

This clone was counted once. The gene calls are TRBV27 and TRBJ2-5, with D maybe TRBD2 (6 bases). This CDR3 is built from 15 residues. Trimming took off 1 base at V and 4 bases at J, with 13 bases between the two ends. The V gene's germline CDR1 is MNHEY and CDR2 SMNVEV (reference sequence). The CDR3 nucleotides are TGTGCCAGCAGTTTATTTGGCGGGGTACGAGAGACCCAGTACTTC. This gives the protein CASSLFGGVRETQYF.

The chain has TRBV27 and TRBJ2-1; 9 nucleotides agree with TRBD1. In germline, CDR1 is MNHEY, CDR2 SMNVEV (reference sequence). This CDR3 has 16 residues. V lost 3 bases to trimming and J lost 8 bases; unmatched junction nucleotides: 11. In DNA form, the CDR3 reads TGTGCCAGCAGTTTTACCGGGACAGGGATTCACTATGAGCAGTTCTTC. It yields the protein CASSFTGTGIHYEQFF.

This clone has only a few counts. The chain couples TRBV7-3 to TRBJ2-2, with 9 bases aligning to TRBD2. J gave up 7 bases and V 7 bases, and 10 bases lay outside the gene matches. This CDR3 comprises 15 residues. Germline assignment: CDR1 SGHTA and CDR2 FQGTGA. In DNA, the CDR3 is TGTGCCAGCAAGCCCCTAGCGGGACAAAGCGGGGAGCTGTTTTTT. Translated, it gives CASKPLAGQSGELFF.

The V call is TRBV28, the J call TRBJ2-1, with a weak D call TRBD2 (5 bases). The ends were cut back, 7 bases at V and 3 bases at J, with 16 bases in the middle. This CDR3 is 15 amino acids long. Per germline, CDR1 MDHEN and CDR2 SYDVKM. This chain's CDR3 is CASIPEGGHYNEQFF. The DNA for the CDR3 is TGTGCCAGCATCCCGGAAGGCGGGCACTACAATGAGCAGTTCTTC.

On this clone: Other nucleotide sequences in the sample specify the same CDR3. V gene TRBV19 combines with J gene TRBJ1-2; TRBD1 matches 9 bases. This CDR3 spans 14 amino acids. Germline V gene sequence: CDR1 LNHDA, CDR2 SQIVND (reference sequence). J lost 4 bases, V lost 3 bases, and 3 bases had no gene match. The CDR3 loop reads CASSISTGGYGYTF. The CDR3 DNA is TGTGCCAGTAGTATTTCGACAGGGGGCTATGGCTACACCTTC.

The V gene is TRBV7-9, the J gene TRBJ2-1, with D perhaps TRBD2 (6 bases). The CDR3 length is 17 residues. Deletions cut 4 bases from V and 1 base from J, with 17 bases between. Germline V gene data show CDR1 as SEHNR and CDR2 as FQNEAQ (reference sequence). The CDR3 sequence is CASSWDGGPLSYNEQFF. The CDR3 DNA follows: TGTGCCAGCAGCTGGGACGGAGGGCCGTTGTCCTACAATGAGCAGTTCTTC.

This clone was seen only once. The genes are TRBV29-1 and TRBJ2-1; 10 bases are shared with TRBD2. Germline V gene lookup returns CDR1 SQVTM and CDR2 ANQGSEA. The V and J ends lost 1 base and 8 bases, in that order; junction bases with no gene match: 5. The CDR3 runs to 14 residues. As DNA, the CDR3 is TGCAGCGTTGAAGGAGCGGGAGGGTACCATGAGCAGTTCTTC. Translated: CSVEGAGGYHEQFF.

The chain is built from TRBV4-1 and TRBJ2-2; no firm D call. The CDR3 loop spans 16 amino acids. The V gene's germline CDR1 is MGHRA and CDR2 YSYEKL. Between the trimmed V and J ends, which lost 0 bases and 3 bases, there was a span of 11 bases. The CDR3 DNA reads TGCGCCAGCAGCCAAGATTTTCCGCGACACACCGGGGAGCTGTTTTTT. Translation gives CASSQDFPRHTGELFF.

The CDR3 DNA is TGTGCCAGCAGTACCCCCCGGCAGGGGGCATCCTACGAGCAGTACTTC. Its protein is CASSTPRQGASYEQYF. The genes are TRBV28 and TRBJ2-7; 8 nucleotides agree with TRBD1. CDR3 length: 16 amino acids. Trimming at V came to 5 bases and at J to 1 base, leaving 10 bases not matched to a gene. Germline CDR1 reads MDHEN; CDR2 reads SYDVKM.

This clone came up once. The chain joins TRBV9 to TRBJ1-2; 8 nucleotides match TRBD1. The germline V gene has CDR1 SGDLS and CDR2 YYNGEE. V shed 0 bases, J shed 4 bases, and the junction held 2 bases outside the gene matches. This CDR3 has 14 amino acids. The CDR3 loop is CASSVGGQVYGYTF. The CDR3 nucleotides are TGTGCCAGCAGCGTAGGGGGACAGGTCTATGGCTACACCTTC. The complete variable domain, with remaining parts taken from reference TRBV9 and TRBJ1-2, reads DSGVTQTPKHLITATGQRVTLRCSPRSGDLSVYWYQQSLDQGLQFLIQYYNGEERAKGNILERFSAQQFPDLHSELNLSSLELGDSALYFCASSVGGQVYGYTFGSGTRLTVV.

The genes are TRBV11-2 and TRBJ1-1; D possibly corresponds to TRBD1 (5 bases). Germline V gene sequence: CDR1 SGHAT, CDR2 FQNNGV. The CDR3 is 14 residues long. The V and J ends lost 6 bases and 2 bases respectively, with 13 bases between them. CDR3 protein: CASRKPGFNTEAFF. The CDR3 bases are TGTGCCAGCAGGAAGCCAGGGTTCAACACTGAAGCTTTCTTT.

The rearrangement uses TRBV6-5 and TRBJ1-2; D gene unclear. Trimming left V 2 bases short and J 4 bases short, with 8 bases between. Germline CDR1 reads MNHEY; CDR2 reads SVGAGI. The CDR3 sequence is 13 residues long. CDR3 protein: CASSYATTYGYTF. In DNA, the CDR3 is TGTGCCAGCAGTTACGCAACCACCTATGGCTACACCTTC.

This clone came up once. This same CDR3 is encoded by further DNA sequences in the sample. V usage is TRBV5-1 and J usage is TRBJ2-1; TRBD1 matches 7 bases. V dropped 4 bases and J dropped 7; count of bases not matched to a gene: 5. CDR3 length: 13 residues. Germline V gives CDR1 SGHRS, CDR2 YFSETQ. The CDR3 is CASSQTGYNEQFF. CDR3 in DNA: TGCGCCAGCAGCCAGACAGGGTATAATGAGCAGTTCTTC.

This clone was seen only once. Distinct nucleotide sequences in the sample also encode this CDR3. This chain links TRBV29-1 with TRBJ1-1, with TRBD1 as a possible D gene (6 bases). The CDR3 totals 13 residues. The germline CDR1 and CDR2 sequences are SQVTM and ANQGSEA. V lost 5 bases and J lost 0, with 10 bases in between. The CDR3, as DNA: TGCAGCGTTCGAGGGGGTATGAACACTGAAGCTTTCTTT. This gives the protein CSVRGGMNTEAFF.

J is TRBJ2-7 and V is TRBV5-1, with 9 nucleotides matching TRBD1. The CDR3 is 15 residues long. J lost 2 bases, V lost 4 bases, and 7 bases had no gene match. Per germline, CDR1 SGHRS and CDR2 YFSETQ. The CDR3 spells CASSEGTGPTYEQYF. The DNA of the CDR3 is TGCGCCAGCAGCGAAGGGACAGGGCCCACCTACGAGCAGTACTTC.

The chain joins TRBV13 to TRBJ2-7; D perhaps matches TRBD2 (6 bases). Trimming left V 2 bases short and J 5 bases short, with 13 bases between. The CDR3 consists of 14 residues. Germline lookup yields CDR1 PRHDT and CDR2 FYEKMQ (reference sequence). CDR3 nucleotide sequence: TGTGCCAGCAGCTTAACACGGAGGGTCCACGAGCAGTACTTC. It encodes CASSLTRRVHEQYF.